This TCR beta chain comes out of a study of CD8+ T cells in alopecia areata. As the sequencing template, cDNA was produced by extracting RNA and reverse transcribing it. The method was immunoSEQ multiplex PCR; TCRdb's version includes in-frame clones alone and lacks a portion of them. The data show 120,000 to 150,000 clones, about three fifths seen once. Remarks on this clone: Antigen: not known.

Sorting from PBMCs produced CD4+ and CD8+ T cells. The ends were cut back, 4 bases at V and 3 bases at J, with 10 bases in the middle. Germline CDR1 reads MGHRA; CDR2 reads YSYEKL. The length of the CDR3 is 13 residues. Study-wide points: Lesional tissue from the scalp (especially in alopecia totalis/universalis) showed higher clonality than normal scalp. Mice showed TCR sharing more clearly than patients did, possibly owing to HLA. Sequencing of scalp tissue also captures the resident alphabeta T cells of normal skin.

The J gene is TRBJ2-7, the V gene TRBV4-1; D is undetermined. The material sequenced was CD8+ T cells sorted from blood. This TCR was sampled from a human donor in good health. CDR3 residues: CASSPKESYEQYF. The CDR3 nucleotides read TGCGCCAGCAGCCCAAAGGAGAGCTACGAGCAGTACTTC.